The rows below give T cell receptor beta chains drawn from one sample of a study of patients and donors after allogeneic stem cell transplantation. TCRdb recomputed calls from the RT-PCR reads with MiXCR, one row per CDR3 protein. The table lists 70,000 or so distinct CDR3 sequences, less than 30% of them singletons. The sequencing input was blood, either unsorted or a sorted T cell fraction (not recorded which). The receptors derive from a human donor who was either an allogeneic HSCT recipient or a stem cell or donor lymphocyte infusion donor (not recorded which). It is not recorded whose cells these are; they may come from a transplant donor. Both conserved end residues are part of each CDR3. The size entry is marked missing in some rows and otherwise reads once, few, many or a size class.

CDR3 | J | V | size
CASSYDRGRLTDPQYF | TRBJ2-3 | TRBV12-3/TRBV12-4 | -
CSVLVTPYGYTF | TRBJ1-2 | TRBV29-1 | -
CASSLSWDVRLAFF | TRBJ1-1 | TRBV7-6 | few
CSARETWPNTGELFF | TRBJ2-2 | TRBV20-1 | -
CASSYSAWGPLETQYF | TRBJ2-5 | TRBV6-5 | few
CASSEYPGRWGTEAFF | TRBJ1-1 | TRBV10-2 | -
CASSLGFEENYGYTF | TRBJ1-2 | TRBV5-1 | many
CASSRQGAYEQYF | TRBJ2-7 | TRBV7-9 | few
CASSSAGLRAAGELFF | TRBJ2-2 | TRBV7-6 | few
CASRLWAGTSTHEQYF | TRBJ2-7 | TRBV5-1 | -
CASSRRLPQETQYF | TRBJ2-5 | TRBV6-5 | few
CASSHPDSQETQYF | TRBJ2-5 | TRBV4-2 | -
CASSQDRGLNQPQHF | TRBJ1-5 | TRBV4-2 | few
CASSLGQGAFQPQHF | TRBJ1-5 | TRBV7-2 | large
CASSLIPPADNEQFF | TRBJ2-1 | TRBV5-1 | few
CSVETGLGYGYTF | TRBJ1-2 | TRBV29-1 | many
CSVTQGESGGCTF | TRBJ1-2 | TRBV29-1 | -
CASSSPRAGTSTGELFF | TRBJ2-2 | TRBV7-3 | -
CASSYREKNSPLHF | TRBJ1-6 | TRBV7-3 | few
CASSYSIPGSVSTEAFF | TRBJ1-1 | TRBV6-5 | many
CSARVFLEGGHFNSPLHF | TRBJ1-6 | TRBV20-1 | few
CASSGGLAGAYEQYF | TRBJ2-7 | TRBV7-9 | few
CATRQGGVEKLFF | TRBJ1-4 | TRBV12-3/TRBV12-4 | few
CASSLGQGALYGYTF | TRBJ1-2 | TRBV7-9 | few
CASRDYGGYEKLFF | TRBJ1-4 | TRBV6-1 | -
CASSGGSYGYTF | TRBJ1-2 | TRBV25-1 | -
CSARRSRTEAFF | TRBJ1-1 | TRBV20-1 | many
CASSGDRNTEAFF | TRBJ1-1 | TRBV2 | few
CASSQGLFYEQYF | TRBJ2-7 | TRBV3-1 | many
CATSRDYSNQPQHF | TRBJ1-5 | TRBV15 | -
CASSSKIEAFF | TRBJ1-1 | TRBV19 | -
CASSLLDTQYF | TRBJ2-3 | TRBV12-3/TRBV12-4 | few
CAISAVHSYNEQFF | TRBJ2-1 | TRBV10-3 | -
CASSLGAGLIYGYTF | TRBJ1-2 | TRBV5-1 | many
CASSQAGTSGRRNEQFF | TRBJ2-1 | TRBV4-2 | once
CASSLQGIIYEQYF | TRBJ2-7 | TRBV5-1 | -
CASSASEKLFF | TRBJ1-4 | TRBV11-2 | -
CASSTTSGGPDTQYF | TRBJ2-3 | TRBV6-5 | -
CASSRPRTGGNGYTF | TRBJ1-2 | TRBV6-2/TRBV6-3 | few
CASSLEVTDYGYTF | TRBJ1-2 | TRBV5-1 | few
CASSEGRAGNTEAFF | TRBJ1-1 | TRBV6-1 | few
CASSFGTGPRGNTEAFF | TRBJ1-1 | TRBV5-1 | -
CASSPGTGGREQYF | TRBJ2-7 | TRBV3-1 | few
CSASPGHNTEAFF | TRBJ1-1 | TRBV20-1 | few
CASSDQTGQNTEAFF | TRBJ1-1 | TRBV6-1 | few
CASSQMPGQENSPLHF | TRBJ1-6 | TRBV7-2 | few
CASSPSRGLQPQHF | TRBJ1-5 | TRBV18 | many
CASRAGTEAFF | TRBJ1-1 | TRBV7-9 | few
CASSPEGGSVAFF | TRBJ1-1 | TRBV5-1 | many
CASSPWAINQPQHF | TRBJ1-5 | TRBV18 | -
CASSPWTGSNEQFF | TRBJ2-1 | TRBV3-1 | few
CASNHATYNSPLHF | TRBJ1-6 | TRBV25-1 | many
CASSYLPGTASGPYQETQYF | TRBJ2-5 | TRBV12-3/TRBV12-4 | once
CASSPKPLNNSPLHF | TRBJ1-6 | TRBV5-1 | -
CASSFRDRENTEAFF | TRBJ1-1 | TRBV4-2 | few